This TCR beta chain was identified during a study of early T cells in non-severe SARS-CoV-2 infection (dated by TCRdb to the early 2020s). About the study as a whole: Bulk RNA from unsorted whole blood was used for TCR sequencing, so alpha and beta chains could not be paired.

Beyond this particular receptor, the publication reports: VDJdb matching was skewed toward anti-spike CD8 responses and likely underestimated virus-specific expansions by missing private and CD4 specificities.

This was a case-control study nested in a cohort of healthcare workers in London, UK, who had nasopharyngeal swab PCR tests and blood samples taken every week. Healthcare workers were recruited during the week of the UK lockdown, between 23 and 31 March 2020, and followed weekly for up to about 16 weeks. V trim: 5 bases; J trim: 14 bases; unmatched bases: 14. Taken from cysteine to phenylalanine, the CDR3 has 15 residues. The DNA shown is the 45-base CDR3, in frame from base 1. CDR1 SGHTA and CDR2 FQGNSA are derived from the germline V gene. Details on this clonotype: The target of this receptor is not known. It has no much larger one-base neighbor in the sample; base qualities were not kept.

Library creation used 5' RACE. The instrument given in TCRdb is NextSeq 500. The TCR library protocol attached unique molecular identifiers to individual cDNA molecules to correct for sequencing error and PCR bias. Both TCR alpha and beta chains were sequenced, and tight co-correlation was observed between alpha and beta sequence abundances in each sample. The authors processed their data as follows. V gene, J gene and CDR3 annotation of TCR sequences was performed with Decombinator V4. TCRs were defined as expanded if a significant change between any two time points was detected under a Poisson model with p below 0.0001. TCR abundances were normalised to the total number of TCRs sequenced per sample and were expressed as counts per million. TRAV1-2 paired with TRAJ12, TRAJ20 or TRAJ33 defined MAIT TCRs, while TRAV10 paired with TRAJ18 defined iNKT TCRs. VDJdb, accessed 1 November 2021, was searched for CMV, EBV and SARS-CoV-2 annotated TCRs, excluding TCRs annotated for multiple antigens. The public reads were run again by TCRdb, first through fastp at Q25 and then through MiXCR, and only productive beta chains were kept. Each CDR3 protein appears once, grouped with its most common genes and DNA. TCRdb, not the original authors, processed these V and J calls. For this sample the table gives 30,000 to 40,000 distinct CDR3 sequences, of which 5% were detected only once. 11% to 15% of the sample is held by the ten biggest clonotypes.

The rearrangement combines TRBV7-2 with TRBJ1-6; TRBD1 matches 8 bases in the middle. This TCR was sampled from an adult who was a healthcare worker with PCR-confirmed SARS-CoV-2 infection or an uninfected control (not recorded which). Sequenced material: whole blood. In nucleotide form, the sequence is TGTGCCAGCAGCCCGCCCGGGACAGGCTCTTTGTCCCTCCACTTT. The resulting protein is CASSPPGTGSLSLHF.